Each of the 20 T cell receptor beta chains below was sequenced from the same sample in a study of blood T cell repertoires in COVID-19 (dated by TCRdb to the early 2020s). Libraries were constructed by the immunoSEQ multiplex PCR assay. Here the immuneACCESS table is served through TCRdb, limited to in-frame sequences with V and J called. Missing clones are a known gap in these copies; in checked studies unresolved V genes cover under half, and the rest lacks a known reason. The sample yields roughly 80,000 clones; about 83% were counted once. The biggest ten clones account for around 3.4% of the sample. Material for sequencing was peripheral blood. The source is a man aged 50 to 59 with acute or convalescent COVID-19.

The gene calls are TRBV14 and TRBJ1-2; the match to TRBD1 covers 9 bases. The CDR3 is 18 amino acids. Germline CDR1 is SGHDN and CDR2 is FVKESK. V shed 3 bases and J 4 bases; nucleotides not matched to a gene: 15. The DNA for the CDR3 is TGTGCCAGCAGCCATGGGGGGGGACAGGGCGTCTCGGGCTATGGCTACACCTTC. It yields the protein CASSHGGGQGVSGYGYTF.

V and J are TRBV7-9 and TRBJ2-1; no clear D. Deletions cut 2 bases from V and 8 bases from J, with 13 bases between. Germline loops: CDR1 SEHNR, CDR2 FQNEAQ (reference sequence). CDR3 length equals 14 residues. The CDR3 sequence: CASSLTSPGYEQFF. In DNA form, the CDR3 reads TGTGCCAGCAGCTTAACCTCCCCCGGGTATGAGCAGTTCTTC.

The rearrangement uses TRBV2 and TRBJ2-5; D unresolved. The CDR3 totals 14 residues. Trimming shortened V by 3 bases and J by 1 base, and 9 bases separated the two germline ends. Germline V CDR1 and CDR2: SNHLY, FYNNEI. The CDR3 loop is CASSEPRGQETQYF. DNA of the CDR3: TGTGCCAGCAGTGAGCCCAGAGGCCAAGAGACCCAGTACTTC.

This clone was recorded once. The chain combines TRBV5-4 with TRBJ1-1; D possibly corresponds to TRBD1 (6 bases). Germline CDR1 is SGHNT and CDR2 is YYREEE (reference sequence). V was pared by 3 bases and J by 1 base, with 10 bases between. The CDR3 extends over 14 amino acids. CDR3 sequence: CASSSKTGNTEAFF. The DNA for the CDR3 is TGTGCCAGCAGCTCCAAGACAGGGAACACTGAAGCTTTCTTT. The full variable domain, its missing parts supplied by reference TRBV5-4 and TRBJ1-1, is ETGVTQSPTHLIKTRGQQVTLRCSSQSGHNTVSWYQQALGQGPQFIFQYYREEENGRGNFPPRFSGLQFPNYSSELNVNALELDDSALYLCASSSKTGNTEAFFGQGTRLTVV.

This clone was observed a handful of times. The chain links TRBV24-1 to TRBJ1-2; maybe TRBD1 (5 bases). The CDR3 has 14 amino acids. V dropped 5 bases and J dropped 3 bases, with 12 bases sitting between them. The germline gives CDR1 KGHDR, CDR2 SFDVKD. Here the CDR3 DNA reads TGTGCCACCAGTGCCGGGGGGTCTTACTATGGCTACACCTTC. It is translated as CATSAGGSYYGYTF.

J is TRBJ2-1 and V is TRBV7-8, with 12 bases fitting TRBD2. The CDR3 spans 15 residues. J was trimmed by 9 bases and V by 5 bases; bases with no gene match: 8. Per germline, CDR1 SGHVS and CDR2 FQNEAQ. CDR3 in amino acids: CASSLMTSGSSEQFF. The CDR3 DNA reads TGTGCCAGCAGCCTCATGACTAGCGGGAGTAGTGAGCAGTTCTTC.

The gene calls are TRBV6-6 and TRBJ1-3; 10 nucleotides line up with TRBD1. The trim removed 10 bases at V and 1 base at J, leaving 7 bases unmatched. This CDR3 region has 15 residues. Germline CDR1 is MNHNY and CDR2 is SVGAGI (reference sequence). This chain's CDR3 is CAIYGTGASGNTIYF. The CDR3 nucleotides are TGTGCCATTTACGGGACAGGGGCGTCTGGAAACACCATATATTTT.

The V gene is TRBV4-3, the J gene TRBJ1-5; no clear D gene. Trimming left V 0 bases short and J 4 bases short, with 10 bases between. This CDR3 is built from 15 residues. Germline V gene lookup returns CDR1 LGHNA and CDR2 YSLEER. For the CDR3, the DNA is TGCGCCAGCAGCCAAGATTCGGGAAGGAATCAGCCCCAGCATTTT. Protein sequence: CASSQDSGRNQPQHF.

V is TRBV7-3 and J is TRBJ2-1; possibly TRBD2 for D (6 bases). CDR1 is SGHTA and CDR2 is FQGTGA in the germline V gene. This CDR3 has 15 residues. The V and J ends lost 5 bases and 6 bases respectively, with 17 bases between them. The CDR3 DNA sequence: TGTGCCAGCAGCCTGGGGGGAACAGCTCGCAATGAGCAGTTCTTC. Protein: CASSLGGTARNEQFF.

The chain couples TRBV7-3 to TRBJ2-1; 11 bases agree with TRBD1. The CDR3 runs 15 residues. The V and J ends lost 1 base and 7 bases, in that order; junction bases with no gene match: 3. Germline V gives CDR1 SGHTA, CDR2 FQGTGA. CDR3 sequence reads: CASSLRTGGLNEQFF. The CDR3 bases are TGTGCCAGCAGCTTAAGGACAGGGGGCTTGAATGAGCAGTTCTTC.

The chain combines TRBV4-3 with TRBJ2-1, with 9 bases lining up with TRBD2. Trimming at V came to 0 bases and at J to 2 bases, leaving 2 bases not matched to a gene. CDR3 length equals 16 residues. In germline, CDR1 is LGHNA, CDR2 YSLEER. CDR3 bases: TGCGCCAGCAGCCAAGATTCTAGCGGGACCTACAATGAGCAGTTCTTC. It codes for CASSQDSSGTYNEQFF.

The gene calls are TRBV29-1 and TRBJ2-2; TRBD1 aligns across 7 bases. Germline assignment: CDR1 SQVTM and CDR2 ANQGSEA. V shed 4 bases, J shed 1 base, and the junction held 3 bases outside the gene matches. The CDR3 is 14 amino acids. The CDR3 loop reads CSVGGQVNTGELFF. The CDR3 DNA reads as TGCAGCGTTGGCGGACAGGTGAACACCGGGGAGCTGTTTTTT.

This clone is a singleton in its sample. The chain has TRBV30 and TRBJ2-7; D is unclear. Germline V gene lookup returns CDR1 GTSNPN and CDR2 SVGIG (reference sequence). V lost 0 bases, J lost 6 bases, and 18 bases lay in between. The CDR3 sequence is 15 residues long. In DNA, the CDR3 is TGTGCCTGGAGTGTACTCTATAGCTCCACTGGCGAGCAGTACTTC. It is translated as CAWSVLYSSTGEQYF.

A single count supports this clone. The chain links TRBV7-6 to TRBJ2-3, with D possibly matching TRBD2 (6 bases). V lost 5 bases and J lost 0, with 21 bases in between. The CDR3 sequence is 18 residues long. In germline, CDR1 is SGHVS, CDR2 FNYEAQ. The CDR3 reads CASSLGASVSTSTDTQYF. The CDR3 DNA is TGTGCCAGCAGCCTAGGGGCTAGCGTTTCCACTAGCACAGATACGCAGTATTTT.

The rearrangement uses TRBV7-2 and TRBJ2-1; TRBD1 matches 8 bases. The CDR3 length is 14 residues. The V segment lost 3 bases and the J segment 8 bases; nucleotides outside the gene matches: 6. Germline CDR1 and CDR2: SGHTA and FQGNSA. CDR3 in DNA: TGTGCCAGCAGCTTCGGCAGGGGGCGCGATGAGCAGTTCTTC. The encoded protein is CASSFGRGRDEQFF.

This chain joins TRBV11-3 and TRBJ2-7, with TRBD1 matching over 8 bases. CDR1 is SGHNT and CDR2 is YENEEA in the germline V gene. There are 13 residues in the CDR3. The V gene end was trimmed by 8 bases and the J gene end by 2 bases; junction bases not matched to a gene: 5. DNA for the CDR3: TGTGCCAGCGGACCACAGGGGGCCTACGAGCAGTACTTC. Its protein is CASGPQGAYEQYF.

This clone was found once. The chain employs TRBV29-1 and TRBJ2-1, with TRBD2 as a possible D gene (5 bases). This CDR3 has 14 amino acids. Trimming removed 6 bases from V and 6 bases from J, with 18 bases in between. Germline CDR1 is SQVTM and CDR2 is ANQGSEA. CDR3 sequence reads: CSVKLASRANEQFF. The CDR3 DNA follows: TGCAGCGTGAAGCTAGCATCAAGGGCCAATGAGCAGTTCTTC.

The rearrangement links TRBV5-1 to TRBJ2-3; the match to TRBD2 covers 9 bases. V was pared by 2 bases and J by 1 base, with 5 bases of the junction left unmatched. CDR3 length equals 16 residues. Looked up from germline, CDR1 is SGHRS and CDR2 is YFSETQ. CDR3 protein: CASSLPGLAGTDTQYF. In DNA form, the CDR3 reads TGCGCCAGCAGCTTACCGGGACTAGCTGGCACAGATACGCAGTATTTT.

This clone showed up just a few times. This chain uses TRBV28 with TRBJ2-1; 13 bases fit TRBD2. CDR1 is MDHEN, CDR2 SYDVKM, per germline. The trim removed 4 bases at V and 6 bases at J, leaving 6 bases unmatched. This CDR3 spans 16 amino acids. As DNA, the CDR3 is TGTGCCAGCAGTTCTCCGGGACTAGCGGGAACCAATGAGCAGTTCTTC. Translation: CASSSPGLAGTNEQFF.

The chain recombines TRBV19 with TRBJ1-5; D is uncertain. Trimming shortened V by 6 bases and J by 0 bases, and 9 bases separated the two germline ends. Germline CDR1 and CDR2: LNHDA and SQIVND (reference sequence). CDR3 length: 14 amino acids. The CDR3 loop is CASREEGSNQPQHF. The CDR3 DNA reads TGTGCCAGTAGAGAAGAGGGTAGCAATCAGCCCCAGCATTTT.